A single sample is the source of the 7 T cell receptor beta chains below, sequenced in a study of T-cell reconstitution after alpha-beta-depleted transplantation in children. General study points: A year had passed since transplant, and T-cell counts and diversity by then came mostly from newly produced T cells.

Antigens for these TCRs are unknown. Preparation of the TCRbeta library used unique molecular identifiers. MiXCR, applied by TCRdb to the PCR reads, yields one record per CDR3 protein. This table has about 290,000 distinct CDR3 sequences, 7.5% to 9% appearing once. This specimen was peripheral blood, taken 360 days after TCRalphabeta/CD19-depleted stem cell transplant. The receptors stem from a female patient aged 2-10 years who had a stem cell transplant for Fanconi anemia, so the T cells may come from the graft donor.

This clonotype was found a few times. The chain is built from TRBV28 and TRBJ2-5; unclear D gene. V lost 3 bases to trimming and J lost 5 bases, with 10 bases between them. Per germline, CDR1 MDHEN and CDR2 SYDVKM. This CDR3 is 13 amino acids long. Here the CDR3 reads CASSFSGIETQYF. The CDR3 nucleotides read TGTGCCAGCAGTTTCTCGGGCATCGAGACCCAGTACTTC. Looking up the rest from reference TRBV28 and TRBJ2-5 gives the full variable domain: DVKVTQSSRYLVKRTGEKVFLECVQDMDHENMFWYRQDPGLGLRLIYFSYDVKMKEKGDIPEGYSVSREKKERFSLILESASTNQTSMYLCASSFSGIETQYFGPGTRLLVL.

This clonotype has just a few counts. This chain connects TRBV5-4 to TRBJ2-1, with TRBD2 matching 9 bases. This CDR3 spans 15 amino acids. Germline V gives CDR1 SGHNT, CDR2 YYREEE (reference sequence). The J segment lost 9 bases and the V segment lost 3 bases, leaving 10 bases of the junction unmatched. The CDR3 reads CASSSIAGASGEQFF. CDR3 coding DNA: TGTGCCAGCAGCTCTATAGCGGGAGCCTCGGGTGAGCAGTTCTTC.

The sample holds many counts of this clonotype. V usage is TRBV9 and J usage is TRBJ2-3; a weak D match, TRBD2 (5 bases). The V end lost 4 bases, the J end lost 3 bases, and 27 bases lay between the germline ends. The CDR3 consists of 19 residues. The germline V gene has CDR1 SGDLS and CDR2 YYNGEE. This CDR3 reads CASSSVRGGTGLATDTQYF. In DNA, the CDR3 is TGTGCCAGCAGCTCCGTTCGGGGTGGCACCGGCTTGGCGACAGATACGCAGTATTTT.

The V call is TRBV10-2, the J call TRBJ2-1; 11 bases agree with TRBD2. The V gene end was trimmed by 6 bases and the J gene end by 9 bases; junction bases not matched to a gene: 7. The CDR3 consists of 14 residues. Germline V gene lookup returns CDR1 WSHSY and CDR2 SAAADI. Written as DNA, the CDR3 is TGCGCCAGCAGGATAGCGGGGGGGGTAAGTGAGCAGTTCTTC. Protein product: CASRIAGGVSEQFF.

The CDR3 region is CSASVGGYNEQFF. The CDR3 nucleotides read TGCAGTGCTAGTGTCGGGGGGTACAATGAGCAGTTCTTC. The chain links TRBV20-1 to TRBJ2-1, with TRBD2 matching 7 bases. The V and J ends lost 3 bases and 4 bases, in that order; junction bases with no gene match: 3. The CDR3 sequence is 13 residues long. CDR1 and CDR2 (germline): DFQATT, SNEGSKA (reference sequence).

This clonotype was found many times. The chain joins TRBV29-1 to TRBJ2-7; tentative D call: TRBD2 (5 bases). V lost 5 bases to trimming and J lost 2 bases, with 7 bases between them. CDR3 length: 11 amino acids. Germline CDR1 reads SQVTM; CDR2 reads ANQGSEA. The DNA for the CDR3 is TGCAGCGTTTTTAGCGCCTACGAGCAGTACTTC. Amino acids: CSVFSAYEQYF.

Many counts were recorded for this clonotype. The chain couples TRBV12-3 or TRBV12-4 to TRBJ2-2; D is unresolved. CDR3 size: 15 residues. The V gene lost 5 bases and the J gene lost 6 bases, with 16 bases spanning the gap. The CDR3 loop reads CASSPPLTGPGELFF. The CDR3, as DNA: TGTGCCAGCAGTCCCCCTCTGACTGGCCCCGGGGAGCTGTTTTTT.